This TCR beta chain was sequenced during a study of cytomegalovirus exposure and HLA in healthy donors. General study results and limits: A highly shared variant cluster was judged a likely technical artifact. Donors were assumed by presence/absence analyses to have roughly uniform sequencing depth.

With 60 Vbeta and 13 Jbeta primers, the PCR was carried out. Assay used: immunoSEQ multiplex PCR; TCRdb lists only in-frame clones, some missing. The data hold about 140,000 clones, with 88% observed a single time. On this clone itself: The antigen remains unidentified. Other DNA sequences in the sample encode the same CDR3.

The sequenced sample was PBMCs. The TCR comes from a woman between 40 and 55 years old in good health and CMV-seronegative.

CDR3 bases: TGTGCCAGCAGCGTATTTAGCCTAGCGGGAGGTACCGGGGAGCTGTTTTTT. Translated: CASSVFSLAGGTGELFF. The chain is built from TRBV9 and TRBJ2-2, with 11 bases lining up with TRBD2. V trimming: 1 base; J trimming: 5 bases; junction bases outside the gene matches: 7. CDR1 SGDLS and CDR2 YYNGEE come from the germline V gene. The CDR3 spans 17 residues.